These 20 T cell receptor beta chains were all obtained from the same sample, sequenced in a study of CD8+CD57+ T cells in acquired aplastic anemia. Genomic DNA was employed as the template in profiling TCR beta VDJ and CDR3. Each CDR3 protein gets one entry after TCRdb re-called the reads with MiXCR. The data show about 160,000 distinct CDR3 sequences, with 40% to 50% seen just once and about 2.6% held by the top ten. Patients chosen for sequencing had CD8+CD57+ cells that had expanded, as shown by flow cytometry. The sample consisted of sorted CD4+, CD8+, or CD8+CD57+ T cells (not recorded which) from PBMCs. Source of these receptors: a human donor with aplastic anemia.

This clonotype was detected only a few times. The chain combines TRBV6-2 or TRBV6-3 with TRBJ1-2; 8 positions agree with TRBD1. The J segment lost 8 bases and the V segment lost 7 bases, leaving 12 bases of the junction unmatched. CDR1 and CDR2 from the germline V gene are MNHEY and SVGEGT. This CDR3 region has 14 residues. In nucleotides, the CDR3 is TGTGCCAGCATTCCTCAGGGGGCCCAGAGGGGCTACACCTTC. Amino acid sequence: CASIPQGAQRGYTF.

The sample holds a few counts of this clonotype. The CDR3 DNA is TGTGCCTTCCGGGACTACACAGAGACCCAGTACTTC. Residues: CAFRDYTETQYF. This rearrangement joins TRBV30 to TRBJ2-5; 7 nucleotides agree with TRBD2. Looked up from germline, CDR1 is GTSNPN and CDR2 is SVGIG (reference sequence). V shed 7 bases and J 4 bases; nucleotides not matched to a gene: 6. This CDR3 contains 12 residues.

This clonotype was recorded only once. The genes are TRBV5-6 and TRBJ2-7, with D hard to call. Germline values: CDR1 SGHDT, CDR2 YYEEEE. The germline V and J ends were trimmed by 4 bases and 0 bases, with 14 bases remaining between them. The CDR3 is made up of 15 amino acids. CDR3 sequence reads: CASSLGVLSSYEQYF. In nucleotides, the CDR3 is TGTGCCAGCAGCCTTGGGGTCCTCTCCTCCTACGAGCAGTACTTC.

This clonotype appeared once. This rearrangement joins TRBV15 to TRBJ1-1; D unresolved. CDR3 size: 13 residues. The V gene lost 9 bases and the J gene lost 1 base, with 12 bases spanning the gap. CDR1 and CDR2 from the germline V gene are LNHNV and YYDKDF (reference sequence). This CDR3 is CATSEASNTEAFF. CDR3 DNA: TGTGCCACTTCGGAAGCCTCGAACACTGAAGCTTTCTTT.

V is TRBV9 and J is TRBJ2-2, with a possible D match to TRBD1 (6 bases). Trimming removed 4 bases at V and 5 bases at J, with 18 bases between. The CDR3 has 16 residues. Per germline, CDR1 SGDLS and CDR2 YYNGEE. The CDR3 sequence is CASSPRAGVETGELFF. The CDR3 DNA reads TGTGCCAGCAGCCCTCGGGCAGGGGTCGAGACCGGGGAGCTGTTTTTT.

There are many counts of this clonotype. The chain carries TRBV4-3 and TRBJ2-3, with 9 bases lining up with TRBD1. The J segment lost 9 bases and the V segment lost 2 bases, leaving 12 bases of the junction unmatched. Germline assignment: CDR1 LGHNA and CDR2 YSLEER. The CDR3 runs 16 residues. CDR3 nucleotide sequence: TGCGCCAGCAGCCAACAACCGGGACAGGGAGGTGGGACGCAGTATTTT. It encodes CASSQQPGQGGGTQYF.

Of note for this clonotype: A read error may explain this, as a much larger clone is one base away. This sequence joins TRBV6-1 and TRBJ2-7; unclear D gene. The V gene's germline CDR1 is MNHNS and CDR2 SASEGT. The CDR3 sequence is 13 residues long. This CDR3 is CASSPERSYEQHF. Written as DNA, the CDR3 is TGTGCCAGCAGCCCCGAGAGGTCCTACGAGCAGCACTTC.

Turning to this clonotype: A read error may produce the germline difference seen at one junction end. The V call is TRBV20-1, the J call TRBJ2-1; no definite D call. Germline V gene sequence: CDR1 DFQATT, CDR2 SNEGSKA (reference sequence). The CDR3 spans 12 residues. The CDR3, as DNA: TGCAGTGCTAGACTGGGCTACAATAAGCAGTTCTTC. As protein: CSARLGYNKQFF.

V is TRBV4-1 and J is TRBJ2-1; TRBD2 agrees at 9 bases. The CDR3 has 17 amino acids. CDR1 and CDR2 (germline): MGHRA, YSYEKL. Trimming took 4 bases from V and 5 from J; bases not matched to a gene: 12. The CDR3 here is CASSLTGGGGRDNEQFF. DNA of the CDR3: TGCGCCAGCAGCCTGACCGGGGGCGGCGGGAGGGACAATGAGCAGTTCTTC.

The rearrangement uses TRBV11-2 and TRBJ2-7, with 9 bases fitting TRBD1. V gave up 5 bases and J gave up 2 bases; unmatched junction bases: 1. Germline CDR1 is SGHAT and CDR2 is FQNNGV. There are 13 residues in the CDR3. CDR3 region: CASSGQGTYEQYF. CDR3 DNA sequence: TGTGCCAGCAGCGGACAGGGGACCTACGAGCAGTACTTC.

This clonotype came up many times. This chain connects TRBV11-3 to TRBJ1-1, with no clear D. CDR3 length: 13 amino acids. Germline values: CDR1 SGHNT, CDR2 YENEEA. Trimming cost V 5 bases and J 3 bases, with 10 bases left between them. CDR3 in DNA: TGTGCCAGCAGCCCCCGACCGGACACTGAAGCTTTCTTT. This sequence encodes CASSPRPDTEAFF.

This clonotype showed up just once. The chain has TRBV20-1 and TRBJ2-7; 11 bases match TRBD2. Germline values: CDR1 DFQATT, CDR2 SNEGSKA (reference sequence). CDR3 length equals 16 residues. V lost 0 bases to trimming and J lost 7 bases; unmatched junction nucleotides: 11. As DNA, the CDR3 is TGCAGTGCTAGAGACTTACTAGCGGGGGAGTGGAATGAGCAGTACTTC. Encoded protein: CSARDLLAGEWNEQYF.

The CDR3 DNA reads TGTGCCAGCAACGAGGGATTCTCTGGAAACACCATATATTTT. Its translation is CASNEGFSGNTIYF. The V call is TRBV9, the J call TRBJ1-3; unclear D gene. Looked up from germline, CDR1 is SGDLS and CDR2 is YYNGEE. V lost 6 bases and J lost 0, with 10 bases in between. This CDR3 is built from 14 residues.

As regards this clonotype: This may come from a read error, since a much larger clone is one base off. V is TRBV12-3 or TRBV12-4 and J is TRBJ1-1; D is unresolved. The CDR3 is 13 residues long. V shed 7 bases and J shed 2 bases, with 11 bases lying between them. CDR3 coding DNA: TGTGCCAGCATTTCGCAACGCAACACTGAAGCTTTCTTT. Amino acid sequence: CASISQRNTEAFF.

Of note for this clonotype: A read error may explain this, as a much larger clone is one base away. V and J are TRBV5-6 and TRBJ2-2; possible D gene TRBD1, 6 bases. The CDR3 contains 15 residues. In germline, CDR1 is SGHDT, CDR2 YYEEEE. The CDR3 reads CASRRNRDNTRELFF. As DNA, the CDR3 is TGTGCCAGCAGGCGGAACAGGGACAACACCAGGGAGCTGTTTTTT.

With respect to this clonotype: A much larger clone is a single base away; this may be a read error. The rearrangement links TRBV12-3 or TRBV12-4 to TRBJ2-7; 9 bases are a match to TRBD1. The CDR3 sequence is 15 residues long. CDR3 protein: CACSLGDREAYEQYF. For the CDR3, the DNA is TGTGCCTGCAGTTTAGGGGACAGGGAAGCCTACGAGCAGTACTTC.

The CDR3 coding sequence is TGCAGTGCTAGAAGGACAGGGTCCTACGAGCAGTACTTC. It codes for CSARRTGSYEQYF. The chain carries TRBV20-1 and TRBJ2-7; 8 bases match TRBD1. Germline values: CDR1 DFQATT, CDR2 SNEGSKA (reference sequence). The CDR3 extends over 13 amino acids. V shed 2 bases and J 1 base; nucleotides not matched to a gene: 1.

The gene calls are TRBV24-1 and TRBJ1-5; D might be TRBD1 (6 bases). V lost 4 bases to trimming and J lost 3 bases, with 12 bases between them. The CDR3 consists of 15 residues. Germline V CDR1 and CDR2: KGHDR, SFDVKD. For the CDR3, the DNA is TGTGCCACCAGTGACCAAGGACAGCCCAATCAGCCCCAGCATTTT. It codes for CATSDQGQPNQPQHF.

This clonotype was detected only once. The chain combines TRBV7-9 with TRBJ1-2, with D perhaps TRBD1 (5 bases). The CDR3 length is 12 residues. Trimming removed 6 bases at V and 7 bases at J, with 12 bases between. The germline V gene encodes CDR1 SEHNR and CDR2 FQNEAQ (reference sequence). The CDR3 nucleotides read TGTGCCAGCAGTCTCAGGGAATCTGGCTACACCTTC. It specifies CASSLRESGYTF.

This clonotype has a count of ten or more. This rearrangement joins TRBV7-2 to TRBJ2-1; D assignment may be TRBD1 or TRBD2 (6 bases each). Germline V gene lookup returns CDR1 SGHTA and CDR2 FQGNSA. The CDR3 has 17 residues. Trimming cost V 5 bases and J 2 bases, with 19 bases left between them. CDR3 region: CASSPGAQGGPYNEQFF. The CDR3 DNA reads as TGTGCCAGCAGCCCGGGGGCACAGGGCGGCCCCTACAATGAGCAGTTCTTC.